This TCR beta chain was profiled in a study of T-cell memory formation after mild COVID-19. The study's findings and limits: Cross-reactive memory seemingly joined, as some responding clones were found in pre-infection memory. Whether second-wave clones peaking at day 37 were SARS-CoV-2 specific went unconfirmed.

The CDR3 consists of 17 residues. The V gene's germline CDR1 is MNHEY and CDR2 SVGEGT. V lost 2 bases to trimming and J lost 5 bases; unmatched junction nucleotides: 9. Each CDR3 protein gets one entry after TCRdb re-called the 5' RACE reads with MiXCR. The data show some 210,000 distinct CDR3 sequences, around 26% seen once. On this clonotype: Its specificity is unknown.

This receptor was obtained from an adult woman who had mild COVID-19 (a few samples of this study predate the infection). Cell type and time point are not known. The chain links TRBV6-2 or TRBV6-3 to TRBJ2-5; 12 bases are shared with TRBD2. The sample taken for sequencing was PBMCs or a T cell subset sorted from them (not recorded which). The CDR3 DNA sequence: TGTGCCAGCAGTTACGAACGTGGACTAGCGGGATGGGAGACCCAGTACTTC. Translation: CASSYERGLAGWETQYF.